A selection of T cell receptor beta chains follows, all from one sample in a study of OX40 agonist ivuxolimab in advanced cancers. The data were produced by immunoSEQ multiplex PCR, yet TCRdb's version contains in-frame clones alone and is incomplete. The table records 80,000 to 100,000 clones, just over 90% of them present only once. The input for sequencing was CD4+ or CD8+ T cells sorted from blood, taken in a trial of the OX40 agonist ivuxolimab. Every receptor here comes from an adult with an advanced solid tumor such as melanoma, head and neck, liver or kidney cancer. CDR3s include the opening cysteine and the closing phenylalanine or tryptophan.

>TRBJ2-7|TRBV10-1
CASSESLAGGPYEQYF
>TRBJ1-2|TRBV6-6
CASSPGTGYGYTF
>TRBJ1-2|TRBV6-5
CASSYSDRLYGYTF
>TRBJ1-1|TRBV7-9
CASSFRTDQNTEAFF
>TRBJ2-1|TRBV7-2
CASSLGAPINEQFF
>TRBJ2-7|TRBV6-5
CASRNLAGGHHEQYF
>TRBJ2-5|TRBV11-2
CASSPTLDRGQETQYF
>TRBJ2-5|TRBV7-9
CASSLGASGSQVETQYF
>TRBJ1-4|TRBV9
CASSPRPGTSPGIEKLFF
>TRBJ2-2|TRBV11-2
CASSFPGSGAGELFF
>TRBJ2-5|TRBV30
CAWSVGTGRETQYF
>TRBJ2-3|TRBV6-5
CASSPGRTTDTQYF
>TRBJ2-6|TRBV2
CASSQGVLTF
>TRBJ1-6|TRBV30
CARGDRAFSAPLHF
>TRBJ2-7|TRBV11-1
CASSTGQGHEQYF
>TRBJ2-3|TRBV2
CASSVAGGITDTQYF
>TRBJ1-6|TRBV19
CASSREQGSSYNSPLHF
>TRBJ2-5|TRBV7-3
CASSPRGLKTETQYF
>TRBJ1-4|TRBV5-6
CASRPSDRGGATNEKLFF
>TRBJ2-5|TRBV5-5
CASSLPGQQETQYF
>TRBJ2-7|TRBV7-3
CASSSGGPYEQYF
>TRBJ2-2|TRBV9
CASSVGTSGGARELFF
>TRBJ2-2|TRBV18
CASSPIPPGPGELFF
>TRBJ2-7|TRBV5-1
CASSPGLRTGEEQYF
>TRBJ2-7|TRBV28
CASTTGTAFYEQYF
>TRBJ2-1|TRBV2
CASTEGPYNEQFF
>TRBJ2-5|TRBV5-1
CASSLNVRGTQETQYF
>TRBJ2-1|TRBV11-3
CASSPFGGGSSYNEQFF
>TRBJ2-6|TRBV10-3
CAISKTAPSSGANVLTF
>TRBJ2-3|TRBV4-2
CASSLTTDTQYF
>TRBJ2-7|TRBV6-1
CASSESLAGYYEQYF
>TRBJ2-7|TRBV10-3
CAISDLKEQYF
>TRBJ1-1|TRBV2
CASSVMQGNTEAFF
>TRBJ1-3|TRBV6-1
CASSEGREGFSGNTIYF
>TRBJ1-5|TRBV6-1
CASRISGLYQPQHF
>TRBJ2-1|TRBV7-3
CASRLAGGGEQFF
>TRBJ2-7|TRBV11-2
CASSLFYEQYF
>TRBJ2-7|TRBV4-2
CASSQGLSGKGYEQYF
>TRBJ2-7|TRBV2
CASSVRSGANEQYF
>TRBJ1-6|TRBV4-1
CASSQDVDRGNSPLHF
>TRBJ2-1|TRBV7-8
CASSPNSLWASYNEQFF
>TRBJ2-1|TRBV7-2
CASSLDASGYNEQFF
>TRBJ2-1|TRBV9
CASSVDGANYNEQFF
>TRBJ1-3|TRBV7-9
CASSGPRTVSGNTIYF
>TRBJ1-5|TRBV6-5
CASHSQQDQPQHF
>TRBJ2-7|TRBV6-5
CASSIGRAGDEQYF